This T cell receptor (beta chain) was retrieved from a study of T cell changes during pregnancy in multiple sclerosis. Data came from immunoSEQ multiplex PCR; TCRdb stores just in-frame clones and leaves some out. The sample shows about 12,000 clones, 88% of them seen only once. The input for sequencing was CD8+ T cells from peripheral blood mononuclear cells, taken in the second trimester of pregnancy. The clonotype was recovered from a female donor in good health, enrolled as a control in a pregnancy study.

This chain's CDR3 is CASSYSGLPKETQYF. CDR3 nucleotides: TGTGCCAGCAGTTACTCAGGACTCCCTAAAGAGACCCAGTACTTC. This rearrangement joins TRBV6-6 to TRBJ2-5; D possibly corresponds to TRBD2 (5 bases). CDR1 MNHNY and CDR2 SVGAGI come from the germline V gene (reference sequence). CDR3 length: 15 amino acids. V lost 0 bases to trimming and J lost 3 bases, with 11 bases between them.